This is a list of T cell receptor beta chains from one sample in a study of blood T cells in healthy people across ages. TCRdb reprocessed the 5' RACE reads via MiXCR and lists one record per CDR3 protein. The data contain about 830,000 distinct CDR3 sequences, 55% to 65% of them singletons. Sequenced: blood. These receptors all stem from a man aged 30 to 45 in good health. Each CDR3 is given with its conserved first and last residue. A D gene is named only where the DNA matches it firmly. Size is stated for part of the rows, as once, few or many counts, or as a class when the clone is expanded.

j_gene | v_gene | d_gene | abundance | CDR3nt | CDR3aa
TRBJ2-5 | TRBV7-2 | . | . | TGTGCCAGCAGCTTAGCGTCGGCCGGGGGATTGGAAGAGACCCAGTACTTC | CASSLASAGGLEETQYF
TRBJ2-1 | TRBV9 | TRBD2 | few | TGTGCCAGCAGCCCCACGGCAAGCGGGGGCTACAATGAGCAGTTCTTC | CASSPTASGGYNEQFF
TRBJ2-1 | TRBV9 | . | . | TGTGCCAGCAGCGTAGCGGGGACTCCCGATTCCTACAATGAGCAGTTCTTC | CASSVAGTPDSYNEQFF
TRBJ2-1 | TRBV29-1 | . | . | TGCAGCGTTGAAGGGGGGGTACGGTACAATGAGCAGTTCTTC | CSVEGGVRYNEQFF
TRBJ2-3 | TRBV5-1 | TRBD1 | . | TGCGCCAGCAGCTCGAGACAGGGATCAGATACGCAGTATTTT | CASSSRQGSDTQYF
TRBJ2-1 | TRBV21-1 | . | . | TGTGCCAGCAGCGTAAAGCGTGAGCAGTTCTTC | CASSVKREQFF
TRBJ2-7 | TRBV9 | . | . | TGTGCCAGCAGCGTAGCTGAGACCTACGAGCAGTACTTC | CASSVAETYEQYF
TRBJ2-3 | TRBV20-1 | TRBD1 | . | TGCAGTGCCCCCCAAGAGGGGGCGCGAACAGATACGCAGTATTTT | CSAPQEGARTDTQYF
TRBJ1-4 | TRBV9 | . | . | TGTGCCAGCAGCGTAAGCGGGGATGGAAAACTGTTTTTT | CASSVSGDGKLFF
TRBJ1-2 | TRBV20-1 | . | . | TGCAGTGCTAGAGTCTCCAAGGACAGCTATGGCTACACCTTC | CSARVSKDSYGYTF
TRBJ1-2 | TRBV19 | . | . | TGTGCCAGTTACCCCGGCCGGCTAAACTATGGCTACACCTTC | CASYPGRLNYGYTF
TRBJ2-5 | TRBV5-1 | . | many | TGTGCCAGCAGCTTAGGGGGGATCCAAGAGACCCAGTACTTC | CASSLGGIQETQYF
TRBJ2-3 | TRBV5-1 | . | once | TGCGCCAGCAGCTACCCAGGGGAGACTGGGGATACGCAGTATTTT | CASSYPGETGDTQYF
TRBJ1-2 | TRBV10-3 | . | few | TGTGCCATCAGCGAGAAGGGAGTGGGAGGCTACACCTTC | CAISEKGVGGYTF
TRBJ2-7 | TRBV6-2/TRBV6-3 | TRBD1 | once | TGTGCCAGCAGTTACGCCAACAGGGGTCTCATATACTACGAGCAGTACTTC | CASSYANRGLIYYEQYF
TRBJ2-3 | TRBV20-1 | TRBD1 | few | TGCAGTGCTAGCGGACAGGGGGCTATGGCAGATACGCAGTATTTT | CSASGQGAMADTQYF
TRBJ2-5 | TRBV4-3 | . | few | TGCGCCAGCAGCCAAACGGGGCAAGGGTTCCTAGAGACCCAGTACTTC | CASSQTGQGFLETQYF